Listed here are 22 T cell receptor beta chains from one sample, sequenced in a study of T cell clonotyping in hematopoietic cell transplantation. Sequencing was performed with immunoSEQ multiplex PCR; in TCRdb, only in-frame clones are kept and a portion is missing. The top ten hold approximately 0.9% of the sample, which has about 41,000 clones, approximately 95% seen once. The sample taken for sequencing was peripheral blood mononuclear cells. The source of these receptors is a young man in good health. Some clones in this sample may be carry-over from other donors' samples.

This chain uses TRBV29-1 with TRBJ1-1, with a weak D call TRBD1 (5 bases). V lost 5 bases to trimming and J lost 4 bases, with 11 bases between them. CDR1 and CDR2 (germline): SQVTM, ANQGSEA. The CDR3 runs to 12 residues. The CDR3 here is CSVQGAPTEAFF. CDR3 DNA sequence: TGCAGCGTTCAAGGGGCGCCCACTGAAGCTTTCTTT.

The chain combines TRBV19 with TRBJ1-1; D remains ambiguous. Germline CDR1 is LNHDA and CDR2 is SQIVND (reference sequence). The CDR3 spans 15 residues. V was pared by 4 bases and J by 2 bases, with 14 bases between. In nucleotides, the CDR3 is TGTGCCAGTAGTAAGGGAGGGAAAATAAACACTGAAGCTTTCTTT. Protein sequence: CASSKGGKINTEAFF.

V usage is TRBV5-4 and J usage is TRBJ2-7; 7 bases map to TRBD2. Germline trimming cut 4 bases from V and 5 bases from J; bases unmatched to any gene: 15. Germline CDR1 and CDR2: SGHNT and YYREEE (reference sequence). The CDR3 extends over 16 amino acids. CDR3 in amino acids: CASSPHLGFAGDEQYF. CDR3 coding DNA: TGTGCCAGCAGCCCTCACTTGGGGTTCGCGGGGGACGAGCAGTACTTC.

The chain recombines TRBV11-2 with TRBJ2-5, with D maybe TRBD2 (6 bases). This CDR3 has 13 residues. V lost 10 bases and J lost 4, with 16 bases in between. In germline, CDR1 is SGHAT, CDR2 FQNNGV. CDR3 loop: CATTMGGLETQYF. Here the CDR3 DNA reads TGTGCCACCACGATGGGGGGTTTAGAGACCCAGTACTTC.

DNA of the CDR3: TGTGCCAGCAGGGGGACTACCGACAGTGAGCAGTTCTTC. Amino acids: CASRGTTDSEQFF. This rearrangement joins TRBV13 to TRBJ2-1; 7 bases match TRBD2. This CDR3 spans 13 amino acids. Germline CDR1 PRHDT, CDR2 FYEKMQ (reference sequence). After removal of 6 bases from V and 9 bases from J, the junction contained 8 bases not matched to a gene.

The chain recombines TRBV10-3 with TRBJ1-2, with unresolved D. V was clipped by 4 bases and J by 0 bases, with 12 bases between them. This CDR3 comprises 15 residues. Germline CDR1 ENHRY, CDR2 SYGVKD. CDR3 residues: CAISGGESSNYGYTF. DNA for the CDR3: TGTGCCATCAGTGGGGGAGAGTCATCTAACTATGGCTACACCTTC.

Only one count was recorded for this clone. The chain combines TRBV7-2 with TRBJ2-1; weak D call: TRBD2 (7 bases). The CDR3 has 15 residues. V was trimmed by 6 bases and J by 9 bases, leaving 21 bases between them. Germline V lookup: CDR1 SGHTA, CDR2 FQGNSA. The CDR3 loop is CASRLHGAGAGEQFF. The CDR3, as DNA: TGTGCCAGCAGGCTACACGGGGCGGGGGCGGGTGAGCAGTTCTTC. The full variable domain, with the rest looked up from reference TRBV7-2 and TRBJ2-1, is GAGVSQSPSNKVTEKGKDVELRCDPISGHTALYWYRQSLGQGLEFLIYFQGNSAPDKSGLPSDRFSAERTGGSVSTLTIQRTQQEDSAVYLCASRLHGAGAGEQFFGPGTRLTVL.

DNA for the CDR3: TGTGCCAGTAGATCCGGGACAGGGGGTAATCAGCCCCAGCATTTT. Translation: CASRSGTGGNQPQHF. The rearrangement uses TRBV19 and TRBJ1-5, with TRBD1 matching 11 bases. This CDR3 has 15 residues. Germline lookup yields CDR1 LNHDA and CDR2 SQIVND (reference sequence). With V trimmed by 6 bases and J by 4 bases, 5 bases remained unmatched.

The chain joins TRBV2 to TRBJ1-4; the match to TRBD1 covers 7 bases. Unmatched junction bases numbered 13, after V lost 6 bases and J lost 9 bases. The CDR3 covers 15 residues. The germline V gene encodes CDR1 SNHLY and CDR2 FYNNEI. The chain's CDR3 is CASSAGTASGKKLFF. CDR3 bases: TGTGCCAGCAGCGCAGGGACAGCCAGCGGGAAAAAACTGTTTTTT.

The CDR3 DNA is TGTGCCATCACAGAGCGGGGGAGCTCCTACGAGCAGTACTTC. Residues: CAITERGSSYEQYF. The genes are TRBV10-3 and TRBJ2-7, with 8 bases identical to TRBD2. Germline CDR1 is ENHRY and CDR2 is SYGVKD. J gave up 0 bases and V 7 bases, and 5 bases lay outside the gene matches. This CDR3 contains 14 residues.

The chain carries TRBV29-1 and TRBJ2-1; D gene uncertain. The V gene lost 6 bases and the J gene lost 6 bases, with 12 bases spanning the gap. The CDR3 covers 12 residues. Germline CDR1 SQVTM, CDR2 ANQGSEA. CDR3 amino acids: CSVVRLSNEQFF. The CDR3 region has the DNA TGCAGCGTGGTGAGGCTTAGCAATGAGCAGTTCTTC.

The chain employs TRBV18 and TRBJ2-7; D gene ambiguous. The germline CDR1 and CDR2 sequences are KGHSH and LQKENI. There are 12 residues in the CDR3. V lost 6 bases and J 4 bases, leaving 10 bases between the germline ends. DNA for the CDR3: TGTGCCAGCTCCATAAATGAATACGAGCAGTACTTC. Translated, it gives CASSINEYEQYF.

V and J are TRBV2 and TRBJ1-2; TRBD1 is a possible D gene (5 bases). The CDR3 is 14 residues long. Germline V gene sequence: CDR1 SNHLY, CDR2 FYNNEI. Trimming left V 6 bases short and J 8 bases short, with 19 bases between. Here the CDR3 DNA reads TGTGCCAGCAGGGAGACAGCCCTCCCGGGGGGCTACACCTTC. It is translated as CASRETALPGGYTF. Combining the CDR3 with reference TRBV2 and TRBJ1-2 gives the whole variable domain EPEVTQTPSHQVTQMGQEVILRCVPISNHLYFYWYRQILGQKVEFLVSFYNNEISEKSEIFDDQFSVERPDGSNFTLKIRSTKLEDSAMYFCASRETALPGGYTFGSGTRLTVV.

DNA for the CDR3: TGCGCCAGCAGCCAAGAGGGGGGCGGACAGGGGAGATCACCCCTCCACTTT. Translating it yields CASSQEGGGQGRSPLHF. The V gene is TRBV4-1, the J gene TRBJ1-6; 9 bases line up with TRBD1. CDR3 length: 17 residues. The V gene end was trimmed by 0 bases and the J gene end by 10 bases; junction bases not matched to a gene: 10. Germline values: CDR1 MGHRA, CDR2 YSYEKL.

This sequence joins TRBV19 and TRBJ1-3; D call uncertain. This CDR3 has 15 amino acids. Germline V gene lookup returns CDR1 LNHDA and CDR2 SQIVND (reference sequence). V was shortened by 4 bases and J by 2 bases, with 12 bases between the two germline ends. DNA of the CDR3: TGTGCCAGTAGTACCGGGCCGAACCCTGGAAACACCATATATTTT. Translation: CASSTGPNPGNTIYF.

The chain couples TRBV14 to TRBJ2-1; D may be TRBD1 or TRBD2 (6 bases each). The CDR3 has 15 residues. Germline values: CDR1 SGHDN, CDR2 FVKESK. Trimming cost V 0 bases and J 10 bases, with 16 bases left between them. The CDR3: CASSQEGLSQGEQFF. The DNA for the CDR3 is TGTGCCAGCAGCCAAGAGGGACTGTCCCAGGGGGAGCAGTTCTTC.

The rearrangement links TRBV28 to TRBJ2-1; unclear D gene. The CDR3 loop spans 14 amino acids. The germline V gene encodes CDR1 MDHEN and CDR2 SYDVKM. V gave up 6 bases and J gave up 4 bases, with 13 bases separating them. This chain's CDR3 is CASSLKDYYNEQFF. The CDR3, as DNA: TGTGCCAGCAGCCTCAAGGATTATTACAATGAGCAGTTCTTC.

The rearrangement links TRBV11-2 to TRBJ2-7; perhaps TRBD1 as D (6 bases). The CDR3 runs to 17 residues. Trimming removed 2 bases from V and 2 bases from J, with 19 bases in between. Germline V gene sequence: CDR1 SGHAT, CDR2 FQNNGV. For the CDR3, the DNA is TGTGCCAGCAGCTTATCTGGACAGTCAGGTAGGACCTACGAGCAGTACTTC. This encodes CASSLSGQSGRTYEQYF.

The chain joins TRBV6-4 to TRBJ1-5; D gene uncertain. The germline V gene has CDR1 MRHNA and CDR2 SNTAGT. CDR3 length equals 13 residues. V was shortened by 5 bases and J by 0 bases, with 5 bases between the two germline ends. CDR3 DNA sequence: TGTGCCAGCAGTCAGGATAGCAATCAGCCCCAGCATTTT. It specifies CASSQDSNQPQHF.

The rearrangement links TRBV13 to TRBJ2-5; 8 bases line up with TRBD2. V was clipped by 6 bases and J by 1 base; unmatched bases: 4. Germline CDR1 PRHDT, CDR2 FYEKMQ (reference sequence). The CDR3 is 14 amino acids. For the CDR3, the DNA is TGTGCCAGCAGTTCAGCGGGAGTCCAAGAGACCCAGTACTTC. Translated, it gives CASSSAGVQETQYF.

This chain uses TRBV7-2 with TRBJ1-1, with D possibly being TRBD1 (5 bases). Germline V CDR1 and CDR2: SGHTA, FQGNSA. The CDR3 runs to 14 residues. Trimming removed 5 bases at V and 3 bases at J, with 13 bases between. CDR3 coding DNA: TGTGCCAGCAGCCCCCGGGGGGGAGACACTGAAGCTTTCTTT. Amino acids: CASSPRGGDTEAFF.

V gene TRBV25-1 combines with J gene TRBJ1-1; D unclear. V was pared by 4 bases and J by 7 bases, with 13 bases between. The CDR3 contains 13 residues. Germline CDR1 reads MGHDK; CDR2 reads SYGVNS. CDR3: CASSGLPDFEAFF. The CDR3, as DNA: TGTGCCAGCAGTGGGCTTCCCGATTTTGAAGCTTTCTTT.